This is a list of T cell receptor beta chains from one sample in a study of blood T cell repertoires in COVID-19. Using immunoSEQ multiplex PCR, the repertoire was profiled, and TCRdb retains in-frame clones only, with some absent. The sample includes fewer than 150,000 clones, more than 80% of them seen just once. Sequences were obtained from peripheral blood. All receptors come from a human donor in a cohort sampled during active COVID-19. CDR3s include the opening cysteine and the closing phenylalanine or tryptophan. A D gene is named only where the DNA matches it firmly. Only some rows state a clone size, as once, few, many or a class for expanded clones.

J gene,D gene,V gene,clone size,CDR3 protein,CDR3 DNA
TRBJ2-1,NA,TRBV7-7,NA,CASSSGTYNEQFF,TGTGCTAGCAGCTCCGGGACCTACAATGAGCAGTTCTTC
TRBJ2-5,TRBD2,TRBV4-3,NA,CASSPNRLAPQYF,TGCGCCAGCAGCCCAAACCGACTAGCTCCCCAGTACTTC
TRBJ2-7,TRBD2,TRBV7-2,NA,CASSLGLAGGHNEQYF,TGTGCCAGCAGCTTAGGTCTAGCGGGGGGGCATAACGAGCAGTACTTC
TRBJ2-2,NA,TRBV27,NA,CASSSPWSRRDTGELFF,TGTGCCAGCAGTTCCCCATGGTCCCGGCGGGACACCGGGGAGCTGTTTTTT
TRBJ2-5,TRBD2,TRBV5-6,NA,CASGREEGKETQYF,TGTGCCAGCGGTCGGGAGGAAGGGAAAGAGACCCAGTACTTC
TRBJ2-3,TRBD2,TRBV9,NA,CASSVRMLAGEGTDTQYF,TGTGCCAGCAGCGTAAGGATGCTAGCGGGAGAGGGTACAGATACGCAGTATTTT
TRBJ2-3,TRBD2,TRBV19,NA,CASSIGLAGGTDTQYF,TGTGCCAGTAGTATCGGACTAGCGGGAGGCACAGATACGCAGTATTTT
TRBJ1-1,NA,TRBV30,NA,CAWSNTGMNTEAFF,TGTGCCTGGAGTAACACAGGTATGAACACTGAAGCTTTCTTT
TRBJ2-5,TRBD2,TRBV19,NA,CASSIPGGTETQYF,TGTGCCAGTAGTATCCCGGGGGGGACGGAGACCCAGTACTTC
TRBJ1-1,NA,TRBV27,NA,CASSTGSGTEAFF,TGTGCCAGCAGTACAGGGTCGGGTACTGAAGCTTTCTTT
TRBJ1-1,TRBD1,TRBV2,NA,CASSLSGQGRGTEAFF,TGTGCCAGCAGTCTCTCCGGACAGGGGAGGGGCACTGAAGCTTTCTTT
TRBJ1-2,NA,TRBV6-5,NA,CASRPGVNYGYTF,TGTGCCAGCAGGCCAGGGGTTAACTATGGCTACACCTTC
TRBJ1-4,NA,TRBV27,NA,CASSSRPFRGEKLFF,TGTGCCAGCAGTTCCCGTCCCTTCCGAGGGGAAAAACTGTTTTTT
TRBJ1-1,TRBD1,TRBV10-2,once,CASSPAQGLAFF,TGCGCCAGCAGTCCCGCACAGGGGTTGGCTTTCTTT
TRBJ2-7,NA,TRBV7-3,NA,CASSPTGWRGQQYF,TGTGCCAGCAGCCCCACAGGCTGGCGGGGCCAGCAGTACTTC
TRBJ1-1,NA,TRBV30,NA,CAWSHSRTATFF,TGTGCCTGGAGTCACAGTAGAACAGCAACTTTCTTT
TRBJ2-1,TRBD2,TRBV28,NA,CASSSGLAVDNEQFF,TGTGCCAGCAGTTCGGGACTAGCGGTGGACAATGAGCAGTTCTTC
TRBJ2-3,TRBD2,TRBV11-3,NA,CASSRGGSTDTQYF,TGTGCCAGCAGCCGGGGGGGTAGCACAGATACGCAGTATTTT
TRBJ2-5,NA,TRBV5-6,NA,CASSLGARQGTQYF,TGTGCCAGCAGCTTGGGGGCTCGCCAAGGGACCCAGTACTTC
TRBJ1-6,TRBD1,TRBV6-4,NA,CASMVPYRGACDSPLHF,TGTGCCAGCATGGTGCCCTACAGGGGTGCGTGTGATTCACCCCTCCACTTT